These T cell receptor beta chains were read from a single sample in a study of human T cells and chemical hapten exposure. TCRdb independently ran MiXCR on the RACE reads; one entry per CDR3 protein. The profile shows more than 250,000 distinct CDR3 sequences, 7.5% to 9% of them singletons. This sample comprised whole blood, obtained in connection with sensitization to the hapten diphenylcyclopropenone (DPC). All receptors derive from a woman in her 40s with alopecia areata. Some clones in this sample may be carry-over from other donors' samples. Both conserved end residues are part of each CDR3. D genes are given only for firm matches. Clone size is given for some rows only: seen once, a few or many times, or a class if the clone is expanded.

d_gene: TRBD2; j_gene: TRBJ2-7; abundance: NA; v_gene: TRBV5-4; CDR3nt: TGTGCCAGCAGTAGTTCGGCGGGAGTAAACGAGCAGTACTTC; CDR3aa: CASSSSAGVNEQYF
d_gene: NA; j_gene: TRBJ1-1; abundance: NA; v_gene: TRBV7-2; CDR3nt: TGTGCCAGCAGCCCAAGGGGGTCTGAAGCTTTCTTT; CDR3aa: CASSPRGSEAFF
d_gene: TRBD2; j_gene: TRBJ2-7; abundance: NA; v_gene: TRBV20-1; CDR3nt: TGCAGTGCTAGCCCTAGCGGGAGGTACGAGCAGTACTTC; CDR3aa: CSASPSGRYEQYF
d_gene: NA; j_gene: TRBJ1-1; abundance: few; v_gene: TRBV7-9; CDR3nt: TGTGCCAGCAGCTTCTCCGGCCTGGGGACTGAAGCTTTCTTT; CDR3aa: CASSFSGLGTEAFF
d_gene: NA; j_gene: TRBJ2-2; abundance: few; v_gene: TRBV2; CDR3nt: TGTGCCAGCACACGGGGGGCGACCGGGGAGCTGTTTTTT; CDR3aa: CASTRGATGELFF
d_gene: NA; j_gene: TRBJ2-2; abundance: few; v_gene: TRBV28; CDR3nt: TGTGCCAGCAGTTTTGTCACTCGTGACACCGGGGAGCTGTTTTTT; CDR3aa: CASSFVTRDTGELFF
d_gene: NA; j_gene: TRBJ1-3; abundance: NA; v_gene: TRBV3-1; CDR3nt: TGTGCCAGCAGCCAAAATGGGGGCATCTCTGGAAACACCATATATTTT; CDR3aa: CASSQNGGISGNTIYF
d_gene: NA; j_gene: TRBJ1-2; abundance: few; v_gene: TRBV5-6; CDR3nt: TGTGCCAGCAGCTTTGGTCTCCCAAACTATGGCTACACCTTC; CDR3aa: CASSFGLPNYGYTF
d_gene: TRBD1; j_gene: TRBJ1-2; abundance: many; v_gene: TRBV5-1; CDR3nt: TGCGCCAGCAGCTTTACAGGGGACGGCTACACCTTC; CDR3aa: CASSFTGDGYTF
d_gene: TRBD2; j_gene: TRBJ2-1; abundance: NA; v_gene: TRBV29-1; CDR3nt: TGCAGCGCTGACCGACTAGCGGGAGGATCCAATGAGCAGTTCTTC; CDR3aa: CSADRLAGGSNEQFF
d_gene: TRBD2; j_gene: TRBJ2-5; abundance: NA; v_gene: TRBV2; CDR3nt: TGTGCCATTCTCGGGACTAGCGGGAGACTCGGAGAGACCCAGTACTTC; CDR3aa: CAILGTSGRLGETQYF
d_gene: NA; j_gene: TRBJ2-7; abundance: many; v_gene: TRBV4-3; CDR3nt: TGCGCCAGCAGCCAAACCCTTGAGTACGAGCAGTACTTC; CDR3aa: CASSQTLEYEQYF
d_gene: TRBD2; j_gene: TRBJ2-7; abundance: NA; v_gene: TRBV27; CDR3nt: TGTGCCAGCAGTTCGATAGCGGGAGCCTACGAGCAGTACTTC; CDR3aa: CASSSIAGAYEQYF
d_gene: NA; j_gene: TRBJ2-7; abundance: many; v_gene: TRBV12-3/TRBV12-4; CDR3nt: TGTGCCAGCAGTTTAATAGGGAGCCTCTACGAGCAGTACTTC; CDR3aa: CASSLIGSLYEQYF
d_gene: TRBD2; j_gene: TRBJ2-3; abundance: many; v_gene: TRBV6-2/TRBV6-3; CDR3nt: TGTGCCAGCAGTTACCGACTAGCGGGAGCAGATACGCAGTATTTT; CDR3aa: CASSYRLAGADTQYF
d_gene: TRBD2; j_gene: TRBJ2-7; abundance: NA; v_gene: TRBV7-9; CDR3nt: TGTGCCAGCAGCTCACGAGGACTAGATAACGAGCAGTACTTC; CDR3aa: CASSSRGLDNEQYF
d_gene: NA; j_gene: TRBJ1-5; abundance: NA; v_gene: TRBV24-1; CDR3nt: TGTGCCACCAGTGAGGCCCCCGGAGTGTTGGGTAGCAATCAGCCCCAGCATTTT; CDR3aa: CATSEAPGVLGSNQPQHF
d_gene: TRBD2; j_gene: TRBJ2-1; abundance: few; v_gene: TRBV11-2; CDR3nt: TGTGCCAGCAGAGGACTAGCTGGGGAGCAGTTCTTC; CDR3aa: CASRGLAGEQFF
d_gene: NA; j_gene: TRBJ1-3; abundance: NA; v_gene: TRBV6-5; CDR3nt: TGTGCCAGCAGTTACTCGAGGGGATCTGGAAACACCATATATTTT; CDR3aa: CASSYSRGSGNTIYF
d_gene: TRBD1; j_gene: TRBJ1-1; abundance: NA; v_gene: TRBV28; CDR3nt: TGTGCCAGCAGTTTGGGGGACAGCTTCGAAGCTTTCTTT; CDR3aa: CASSLGDSFEAFF
d_gene: NA; j_gene: TRBJ1-3; abundance: NA; v_gene: TRBV7-2; CDR3nt: TGTGCCAGCAGCCCCGAAGGGACGGGAAACACCATATATTTT; CDR3aa: CASSPEGTGNTIYF
d_gene: NA; j_gene: TRBJ1-6; abundance: NA; v_gene: TRBV12-3/TRBV12-4; CDR3nt: TGTGCCAGCAGTTTAGAAGGAGATAATTCACCCCTCCACTTT; CDR3aa: CASSLEGDNSPLHF
d_gene: TRBD2; j_gene: TRBJ2-7; abundance: few; v_gene: TRBV29-1; CDR3nt: TGCAGCGTTGAAGAGGTTCCGGGAGGGAGGCCCTACGAGCAGTACTTC; CDR3aa: CSVEEVPGGRPYEQYF
d_gene: NA; j_gene: TRBJ2-7; abundance: many; v_gene: TRBV12-3/TRBV12-4; CDR3nt: TGTGCCAGCAGCATCGGCAGCCACGAGCAGTACTTC; CDR3aa: CASSIGSHEQYF
d_gene: NA; j_gene: TRBJ2-3; abundance: NA; v_gene: TRBV20-1; CDR3nt: TGCAGTGCTAGGGCAGGACTCACAGATACGCAGTATTTT; CDR3aa: CSARAGLTDTQYF
d_gene: TRBD2; j_gene: TRBJ2-3; abundance: many; v_gene: TRBV29-1; CDR3nt: TGCAGCGCACCGCTAGCGGGTGCCGATACGCAGTATTTT; CDR3aa: CSAPLAGADTQYF
d_gene: NA; j_gene: TRBJ1-5; abundance: many; v_gene: TRBV6-9; CDR3nt: TGTGCCAGCAGTTATCGGACAGTTGATGCTCAGCCCCAGCATTTT; CDR3aa: CASSYRTVDAQPQHF
d_gene: NA; j_gene: TRBJ2-7; abundance: many; v_gene: TRBV12-3/TRBV12-4; CDR3nt: TGTGCCAGCAGCCACACCTACGAGCAGTACTTC; CDR3aa: CASSHTYEQYF
d_gene: TRBD1; j_gene: TRBJ2-7; abundance: NA; v_gene: TRBV24-1; CDR3nt: TGTGCCACCAGTGATTCAGGGGGTAGCGACGAGCAGTACTTC; CDR3aa: CATSDSGGSDEQYF
d_gene: TRBD2; j_gene: TRBJ2-3; abundance: NA; v_gene: TRBV4-2; CDR3nt: TGTGCCAGCAGCCAATTCGGAATAGCGGGAGGCACGCAGTATTTT; CDR3aa: CASSQFGIAGGTQYF
d_gene: NA; j_gene: TRBJ2-3; abundance: NA; v_gene: TRBV6-2/TRBV6-3; CDR3nt: TGTGCCAGCAGGGGGACCGGACAAGATACGCAGTATTTT; CDR3aa: CASRGTGQDTQYF
d_gene: NA; j_gene: TRBJ1-1; abundance: few; v_gene: TRBV7-2; CDR3nt: TGTGCCAGCAGCTTAGCTAAGGTGTGGATTCGGGGGACGAACACTGAAGCTTTCTTT; CDR3aa: CASSLAKVWIRGTNTEAFF
d_gene: NA; j_gene: TRBJ1-5; abundance: few; v_gene: TRBV6-2/TRBV6-3; CDR3nt: TGTGCCAGCGGGCCCAATCAGCCCCAGCATTTT; CDR3aa: CASGPNQPQHF
d_gene: NA; j_gene: TRBJ2-3; abundance: NA; v_gene: TRBV19; CDR3nt: TGTGCCAGTAGTATTTCTAGCGAGACCACAGATACGCAGTATTTT; CDR3aa: CASSISSETTDTQYF
d_gene: NA; j_gene: TRBJ2-1; abundance: few; v_gene: TRBV24-1; CDR3nt: TGTGCCACCAGTGATTTGGTGGGGTCCTACAATGAGCAGTTCTTC; CDR3aa: CATSDLVGSYNEQFF
d_gene: NA; j_gene: TRBJ2-1; abundance: NA; v_gene: TRBV3-1; CDR3nt: TGTGCCAGCAGCCCCTTGCGGGACGTAAGGAATGAGCAGTTCTTC; CDR3aa: CASSPLRDVRNEQFF
d_gene: NA; j_gene: TRBJ2-7; abundance: NA; v_gene: TRBV6-6; CDR3nt: TGTGCCAGCACTTACGAAGGGACTCCCCTACCCTACGAGCAGTACTTC; CDR3aa: CASTYEGTPLPYEQYF
d_gene: TRBD1; j_gene: TRBJ2-2; abundance: few; v_gene: TRBV7-6; CDR3nt: TGTGCCAGCAGCTCCAGGTTAGGGGGCTCCGGCGGGGAGCTGTTTTTT; CDR3aa: CASSSRLGGSGGELFF
d_gene: TRBD2; j_gene: TRBJ2-7; abundance: few; v_gene: TRBV25-1; CDR3nt: TGTGCCAGCAGTGGTGAGACCGGGGGGGAGCAGTACTTC; CDR3aa: CASSGETGGEQYF
d_gene: TRBD2; j_gene: TRBJ2-1; abundance: NA; v_gene: TRBV6-6; CDR3nt: TGTGCCAGCAGTTACACGCCGGGACTAGCGGGAGTAGTTGAGCAGTTCTTC; CDR3aa: CASSYTPGLAGVVEQFF
d_gene: TRBD2; j_gene: TRBJ2-7; abundance: many; v_gene: TRBV7-6; CDR3nt: TGTGCCAGCAGCCAAGGGACTAGAGGCGAGCAGTACTTC; CDR3aa: CASSQGTRGEQYF
d_gene: NA; j_gene: TRBJ2-1; abundance: NA; v_gene: TRBV4-1; CDR3nt: TGCGCCAGCAGCCATACCGGGACGACATCCTACAATGAGCAGTTCTTC; CDR3aa: CASSHTGTTSYNEQFF
d_gene: NA; j_gene: TRBJ1-1; abundance: NA; v_gene: TRBV3-1; CDR3nt: TGTGCCAGCAGCCAAGAACGCGGGAATGAAGCTTTCTTT; CDR3aa: CASSQERGNEAFF
d_gene: NA; j_gene: TRBJ2-2; abundance: few; v_gene: TRBV6-2/TRBV6-3; CDR3nt: TGTGCCAGCAGTTATTGGGCGTCGGGCACCGGGGAGCTGTTTTTT; CDR3aa: CASSYWASGTGELFF
d_gene: NA; j_gene: TRBJ1-2; abundance: NA; v_gene: TRBV6-5; CDR3nt: TGTGCCAGCAGTTACGGAGGGAACTATGGCTACACCTTC; CDR3aa: CASSYGGNYGYTF
d_gene: NA; j_gene: TRBJ2-1; abundance: many; v_gene: TRBV28; CDR3nt: TGTGCCAGCAGTTTACTGGGGGATGAGCAGTTCTTC; CDR3aa: CASSLLGDEQFF
d_gene: NA; j_gene: TRBJ2-1; abundance: few; v_gene: TRBV27; CDR3nt: TGTGCCAGCAGTGGCTCACCTTTCAATGAGCAGTTCTTC; CDR3aa: CASSGSPFNEQFF
d_gene: NA; j_gene: TRBJ2-3; abundance: many; v_gene: TRBV9; CDR3nt: TGTGCCAGCAGCGTAGGGCGTAGGGTCGGGACAGATACGCAGTATTTT; CDR3aa: CASSVGRRVGTDTQYF
d_gene: NA; j_gene: TRBJ2-3; abundance: NA; v_gene: TRBV11-2; CDR3nt: TGTGCCAGCAGCTTCGGGGCGTCCTCTTTCGTAGATACGCAGTATTTT; CDR3aa: CASSFGASSFVDTQYF
d_gene: NA; j_gene: TRBJ1-2; abundance: NA; v_gene: TRBV18; CDR3nt: TGTGCCAGCTCACCGACGTTAGATGGCTACACCTTC; CDR3aa: CASSPTLDGYTF
d_gene: NA; j_gene: TRBJ2-3; abundance: few; v_gene: TRBV5-8; CDR3nt: TGTGCCAGCAGCTCCTGGGCCAGGAATACGCAGTATTTT; CDR3aa: CASSSWARNTQYF
d_gene: TRBD1; j_gene: TRBJ2-3; abundance: NA; v_gene: TRBV24-1; CDR3nt: TGTGCCACCAGTGGGACAGGGGGCACAGATACGCAGTATTTT; CDR3aa: CATSGTGGTDTQYF
d_gene: TRBD1; j_gene: TRBJ1-5; abundance: few; v_gene: TRBV4-2; CDR3nt: TGTGCCAGCAGCCAGGGTCTTGCCGGGACAGGGGTTTTTCTGCCCCAGCATTTT; CDR3aa: CASSQGLAGTGVFLPQHF